This T cell receptor (beta chain) was sequenced during a study of identical twins. This clonotype occurred many times. Its antigen remains unknown. V dropped 0 bases and J dropped 4; count of bases not matched to a gene: 0. There are 16 residues in the CDR3. CDR1 SGDLS and CDR2 YYNGEE come from the germline V gene. TCRdb reanalysed the 5' RACE reads using MiXCR and keeps one entry per CDR3 protein. The sample holds roughly 1.6 million distinct CDR3 sequences, roughly a third seen once. Points from the study as a whole: Invariant cells of the MAIT and iNKT types might have partly distorted the zero-insertion analyses.

Sequencing input: cord blood. This clonotype originated in a newborn girl in good health. This chain uses TRBV9 with TRBJ2-1; TRBD2 matches at 14 bases. CDR3 sequence: CASSVGLAGGYNEQFF. As DNA, the CDR3 is TGTGCCAGCAGCGTAGGACTAGCGGGAGGGTACAATGAGCAGTTCTTC.